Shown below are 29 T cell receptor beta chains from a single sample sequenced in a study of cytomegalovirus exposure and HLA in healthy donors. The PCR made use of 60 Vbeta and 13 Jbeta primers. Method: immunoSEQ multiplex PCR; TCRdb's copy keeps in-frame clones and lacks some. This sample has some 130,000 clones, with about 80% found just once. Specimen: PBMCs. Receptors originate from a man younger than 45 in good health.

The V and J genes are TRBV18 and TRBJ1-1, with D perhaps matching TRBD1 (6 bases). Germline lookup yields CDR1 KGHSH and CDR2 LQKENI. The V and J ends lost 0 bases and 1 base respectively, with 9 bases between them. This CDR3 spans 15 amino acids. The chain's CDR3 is CASSPPNRENTEAFF. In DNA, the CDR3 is TGTGCCAGCTCACCACCGAACAGGGAGAACACTGAAGCTTTCTTT.

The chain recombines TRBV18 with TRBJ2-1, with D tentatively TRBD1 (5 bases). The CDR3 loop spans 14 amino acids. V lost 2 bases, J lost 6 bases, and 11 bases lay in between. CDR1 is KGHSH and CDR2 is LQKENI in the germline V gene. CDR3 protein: CASSPRGEINEQFF. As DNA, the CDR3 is TGTGCCAGCTCACCAAGGGGCGAAATCAATGAGCAGTTCTTC.

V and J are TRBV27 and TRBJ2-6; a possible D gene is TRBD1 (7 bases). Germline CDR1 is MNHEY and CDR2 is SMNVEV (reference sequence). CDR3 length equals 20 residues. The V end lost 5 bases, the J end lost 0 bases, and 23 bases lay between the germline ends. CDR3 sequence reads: CASSLGGGRATFSGANVLTF. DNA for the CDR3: TGTGCCAGCAGTCTAGGAGGGGGCCGCGCCACCTTCTCTGGGGCCAACGTCCTGACTTTC.

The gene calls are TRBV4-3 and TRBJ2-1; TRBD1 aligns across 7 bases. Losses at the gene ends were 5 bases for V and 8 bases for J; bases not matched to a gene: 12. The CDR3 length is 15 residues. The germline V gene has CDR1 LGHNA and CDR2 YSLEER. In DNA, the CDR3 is TGCGCCAGCAGCATAATTACAGGGGAAGCACATGAGCAGTTCTTC. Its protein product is CASSIITGEAHEQFF.

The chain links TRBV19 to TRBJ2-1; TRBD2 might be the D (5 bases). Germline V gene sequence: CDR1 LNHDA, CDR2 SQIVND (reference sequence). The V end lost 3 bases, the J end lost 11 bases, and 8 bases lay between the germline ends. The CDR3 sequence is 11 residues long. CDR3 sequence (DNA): TGTGCCAGTAGTATCGGGGATCAGCAGTTCTTC. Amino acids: CASSIGDQQFF.

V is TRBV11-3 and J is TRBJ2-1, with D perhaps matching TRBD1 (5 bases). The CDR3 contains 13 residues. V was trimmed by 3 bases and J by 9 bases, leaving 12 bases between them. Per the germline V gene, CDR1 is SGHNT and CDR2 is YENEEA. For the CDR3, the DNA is TGTGCCAGCAGCTTCGTGGCAGGGCCTGAGCAGTTCTTC. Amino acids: CASSFVAGPEQFF.

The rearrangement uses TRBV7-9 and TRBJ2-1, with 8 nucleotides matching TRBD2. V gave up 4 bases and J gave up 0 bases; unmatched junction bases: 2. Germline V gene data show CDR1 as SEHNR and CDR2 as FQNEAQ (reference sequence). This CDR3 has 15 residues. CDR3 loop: CASSSGTSSYNEQFF. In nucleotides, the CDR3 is TGTGCCAGCAGCTCCGGGACTAGCTCCTACAATGAGCAGTTCTTC.

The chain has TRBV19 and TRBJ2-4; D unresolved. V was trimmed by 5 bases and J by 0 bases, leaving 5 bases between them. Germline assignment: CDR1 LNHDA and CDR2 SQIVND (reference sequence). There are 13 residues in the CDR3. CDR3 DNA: TGTGCCAGTAGTGCGCTAGCCAAAAACATTCAGTACTTC. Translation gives CASSALAKNIQYF.

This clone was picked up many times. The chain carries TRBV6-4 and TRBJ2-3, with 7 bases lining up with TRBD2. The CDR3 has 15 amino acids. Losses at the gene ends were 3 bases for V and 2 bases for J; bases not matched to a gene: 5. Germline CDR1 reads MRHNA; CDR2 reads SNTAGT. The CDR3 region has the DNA TGTGCCAGCAGTGAAGGTCGGGGGGACACAGATACGCAGTATTTT. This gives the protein CASSEGRGDTDTQYF.

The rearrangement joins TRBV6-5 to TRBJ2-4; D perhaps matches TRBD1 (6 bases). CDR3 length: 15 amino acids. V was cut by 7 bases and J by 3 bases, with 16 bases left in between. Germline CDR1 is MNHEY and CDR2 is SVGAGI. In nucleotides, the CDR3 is TGTGCCAGCACCCCTCACAGGGCTGACAAAAACATTCAGTACTTC. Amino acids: CASTPHRADKNIQYF.

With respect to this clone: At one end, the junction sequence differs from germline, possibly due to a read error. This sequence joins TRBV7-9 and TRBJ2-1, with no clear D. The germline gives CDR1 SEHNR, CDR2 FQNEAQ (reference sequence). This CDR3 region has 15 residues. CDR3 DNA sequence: TGTTCCAGCAGCTTAGTAAACATCTCCTACAATGAGCAGTTCTTC. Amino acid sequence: CSSSLVNISYNEQFF.

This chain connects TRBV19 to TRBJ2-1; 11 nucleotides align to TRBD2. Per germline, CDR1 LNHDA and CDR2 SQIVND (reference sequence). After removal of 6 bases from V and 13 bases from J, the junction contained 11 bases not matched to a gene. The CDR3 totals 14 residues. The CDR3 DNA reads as TGTGCCAGTAGCATCTTAGCGGGAGGGCCGACCCAGTTCTTC. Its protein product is CASSILAGGPTQFF.

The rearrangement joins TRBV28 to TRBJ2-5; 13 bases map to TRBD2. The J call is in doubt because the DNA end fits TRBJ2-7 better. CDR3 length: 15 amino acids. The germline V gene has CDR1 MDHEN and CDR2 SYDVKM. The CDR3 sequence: CASSLGTSGTYEQYF. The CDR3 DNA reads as TGTGCCAGCAGTCTAGGGACTAGCGGGACCTACGAGCAGTACTTC.

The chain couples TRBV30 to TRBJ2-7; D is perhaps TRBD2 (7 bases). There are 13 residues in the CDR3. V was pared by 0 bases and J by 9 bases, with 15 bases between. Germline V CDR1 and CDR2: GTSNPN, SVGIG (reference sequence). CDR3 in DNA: TGTGCCTGGAGTGTAAAGGGGGGGGGTCGGCAGTACTTC. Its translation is CAWSVKGGGRQYF. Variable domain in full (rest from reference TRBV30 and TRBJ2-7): SQTIHQWPATLVQPVGSPLSLECTVEGTSNPNLYWYRQAAGRGLQLLFYSVGIGQISSEVPQNLSASRPQDRQFILSSKKLLLSDSGFYLCAWSVKGGGRQYFGPGTRLTVT.

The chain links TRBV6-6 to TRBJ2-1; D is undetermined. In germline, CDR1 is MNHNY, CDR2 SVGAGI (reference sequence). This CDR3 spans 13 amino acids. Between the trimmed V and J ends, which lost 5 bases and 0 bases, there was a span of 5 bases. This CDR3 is CASSPLSYNEQFF. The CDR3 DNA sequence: TGTGCCAGCAGTCCCCTCTCCTACAATGAGCAGTTCTTC.

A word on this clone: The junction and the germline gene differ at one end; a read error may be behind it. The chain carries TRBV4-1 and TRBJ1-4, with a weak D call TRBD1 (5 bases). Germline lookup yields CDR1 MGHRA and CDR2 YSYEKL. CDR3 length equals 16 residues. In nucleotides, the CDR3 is TGTGCCAGCAGCCAAGATATTGGCAGGGTCGATGAAAAACTGTTTTTT. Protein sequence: CASSQDIGRVDEKLFF.

The CDR3 loop reads CASSGRGDQPQHF. The CDR3 DNA reads TGTGCCAGCAGCGGCAGGGGAGATCAGCCCCAGCATTTT. The chain uses TRBV11-2 and TRBJ1-5; TRBD1 might be the D (6 bases). Per the germline V gene, CDR1 is SGHAT and CDR2 is FQNNGV. Trimming took 5 bases from V and 5 from J, leaving 10 bases between them. The CDR3 totals 13 residues.

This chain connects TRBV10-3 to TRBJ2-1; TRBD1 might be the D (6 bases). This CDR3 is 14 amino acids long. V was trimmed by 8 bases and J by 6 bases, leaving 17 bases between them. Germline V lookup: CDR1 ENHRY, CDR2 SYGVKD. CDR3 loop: CAIGQPLVGNEQFF. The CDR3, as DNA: TGTGCCATCGGACAGCCCCTTGTGGGCAATGAGCAGTTCTTC.

The CDR3 sequence: CASRKGQGSAQPQHF. The DNA of the CDR3 is TGTGCCAGCAGAAAGGGACAGGGGTCGGCGCAGCCCCAGCATTTT. V gene TRBV28 combines with J gene TRBJ1-5; 10 bases map to TRBD1. The CDR3 spans 15 residues. Germline V CDR1 and CDR2: MDHEN, SYDVKM. Trimming removed 6 bases from V and 7 bases from J; junction bases left unmatched: 9.

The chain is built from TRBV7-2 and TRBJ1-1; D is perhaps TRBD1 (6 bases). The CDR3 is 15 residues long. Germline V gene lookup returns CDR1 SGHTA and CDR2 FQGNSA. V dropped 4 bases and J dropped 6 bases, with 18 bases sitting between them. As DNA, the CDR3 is TGTGCCAGCAGCTCCCAGGGACAAGTGGGCGCTGAAGCTTTCTTT. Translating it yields CASSSQGQVGAEAFF. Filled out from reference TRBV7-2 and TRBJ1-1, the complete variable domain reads GAGVSQSPSNKVTEKGKDVELRCDPISGHTALYWYRQSLGQGLEFLIYFQGNSAPDKSGLPSDRFSAERTGGSVSTLTIQRTQQEDSAVYLCASSSQGQVGAEAFFGQGTRLTVV.

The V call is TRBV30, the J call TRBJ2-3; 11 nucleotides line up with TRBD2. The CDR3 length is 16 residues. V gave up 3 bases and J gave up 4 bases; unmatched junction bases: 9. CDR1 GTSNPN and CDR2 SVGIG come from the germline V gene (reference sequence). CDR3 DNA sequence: TGTGCCTGGAGGCCCACTAGCGGGAGTCGGCCAGATACGCAGTATTTT. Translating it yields CAWRPTSGSRPDTQYF.

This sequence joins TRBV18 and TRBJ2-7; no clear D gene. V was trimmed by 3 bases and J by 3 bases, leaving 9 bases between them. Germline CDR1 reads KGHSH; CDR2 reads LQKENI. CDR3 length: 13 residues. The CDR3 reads CASSPRSDYEQYF. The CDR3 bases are TGTGCCAGCTCACCCAGATCTGACTACGAGCAGTACTTC. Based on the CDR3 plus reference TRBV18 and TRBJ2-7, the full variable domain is NAGVMQNPRHLVRRRGQEARLRCSPMKGHSHVYWYRQLPEEGLKFMVYLQKENIIDESGMPKERFSAEFPKEGPSILRIQQVVRGDSAAYFCASSPRSDYEQYFGPGTRLTVT.

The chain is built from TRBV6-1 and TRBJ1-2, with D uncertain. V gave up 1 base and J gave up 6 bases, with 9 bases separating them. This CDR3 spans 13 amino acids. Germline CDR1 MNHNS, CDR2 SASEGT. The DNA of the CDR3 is TGTGCCAGCAGTGAAGTTTGGAGGGATGGCTACACCTTC. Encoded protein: CASSEVWRDGYTF.

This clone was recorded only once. Here the CDR3 reads CSVADRGGNQPQHF. In nucleotides, the CDR3 is TGCAGCGTGGCGGACAGGGGGGGTAATCAGCCCCAGCATTTT. The chain recombines TRBV29-1 with TRBJ1-5; TRBD1 matches 10 bases. V lost 6 bases, J lost 4 bases, and 6 bases stayed unmatched. There are 14 residues in the CDR3. Germline-derived CDR1 and CDR2 are SQVTM and ANQGSEA.

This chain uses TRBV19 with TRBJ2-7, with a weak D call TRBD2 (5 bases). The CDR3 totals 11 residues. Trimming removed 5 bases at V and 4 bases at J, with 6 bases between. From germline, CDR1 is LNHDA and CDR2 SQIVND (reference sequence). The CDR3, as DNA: TGTGCCAGTAGTGGACTTTACGAGCAGTACTTC. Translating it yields CASSGLYEQYF.

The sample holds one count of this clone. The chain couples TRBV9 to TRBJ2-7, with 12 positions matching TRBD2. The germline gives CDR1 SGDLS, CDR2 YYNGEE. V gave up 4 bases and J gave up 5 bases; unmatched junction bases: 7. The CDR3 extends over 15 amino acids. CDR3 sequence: CASSPRLAGAHEQYF. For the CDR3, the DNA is TGTGCCAGCAGCCCACGACTAGCGGGAGCCCACGAGCAGTACTTC.

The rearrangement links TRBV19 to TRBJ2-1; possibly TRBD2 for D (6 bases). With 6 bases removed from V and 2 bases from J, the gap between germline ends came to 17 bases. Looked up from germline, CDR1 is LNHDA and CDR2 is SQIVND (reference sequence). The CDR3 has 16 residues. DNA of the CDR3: TGTGCCAGTAGCAAAACGTCGGGGGAACCCTACAATGAGCAGTTCTTC. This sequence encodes CASSKTSGEPYNEQFF.

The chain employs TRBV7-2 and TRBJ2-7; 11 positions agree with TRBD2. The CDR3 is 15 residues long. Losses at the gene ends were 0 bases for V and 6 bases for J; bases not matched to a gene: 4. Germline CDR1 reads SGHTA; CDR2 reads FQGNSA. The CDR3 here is CASSLALAGVGEQYF. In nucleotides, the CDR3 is TGTGCCAGCAGCTTAGCACTAGCGGGAGTGGGCGAGCAGTACTTC.

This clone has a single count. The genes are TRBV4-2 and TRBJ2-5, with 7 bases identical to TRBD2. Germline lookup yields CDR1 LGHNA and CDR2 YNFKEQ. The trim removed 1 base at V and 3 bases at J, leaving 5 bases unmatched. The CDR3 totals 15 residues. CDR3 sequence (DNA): TGTGCCAGCAGCCAAGGGTCTAGCGGTAAAGAGACCCAGTACTTC. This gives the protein CASSQGSSGKETQYF.